The sequence of this T cell receptor beta chain was determined in a study of cytomegalovirus exposure and HLA in healthy donors. Study-wide context: An analysis done earlier identified some 120 million unique TCR beta sequences from about 179 million T cells.

This clone has just one count. The PCR used 60 Vbeta and 13 Jbeta primers. Method: immunoSEQ multiplex PCR; TCRdb's copy keeps in-frame clones and lacks some. The top ten hold 1% of the sample, which has roughly 180,000 clones, 84% seen once. V was clipped by 3 bases and J by 5 bases, with 16 bases between them. Germline V gene sequence: CDR1 SGHAT, CDR2 FQNNGV. This CDR3 region has 15 residues. The chain is built from TRBV11-2 and TRBJ2-5; D possibly corresponds to TRBD2 (5 bases). The specimen was PBMCs. This clonotype was obtained from a man between 25 and 39 years old in good health and CMV-seronegative. CDR3 bases: TGTGCCAGCAGCTTCGGTCCGGGCTCGGGGGAGACCCAGTACTTC. Its translation: CASSFGPGSGETQYF.